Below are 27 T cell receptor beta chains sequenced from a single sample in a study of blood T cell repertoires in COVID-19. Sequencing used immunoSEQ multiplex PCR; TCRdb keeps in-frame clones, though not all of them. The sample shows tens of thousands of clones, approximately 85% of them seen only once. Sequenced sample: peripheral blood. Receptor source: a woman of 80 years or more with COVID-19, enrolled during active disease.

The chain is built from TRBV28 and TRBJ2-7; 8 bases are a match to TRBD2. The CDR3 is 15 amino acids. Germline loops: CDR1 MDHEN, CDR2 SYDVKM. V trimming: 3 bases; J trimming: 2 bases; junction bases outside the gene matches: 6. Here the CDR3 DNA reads TGTGCCAGCAGTTTGGGAGGGACTAGGACCTACGAGCAGTACTTC. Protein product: CASSLGGTRTYEQYF.

CDR3: CASSLRGHYEQYF. In DNA form, the CDR3 reads TGTGCCAGCAGTTTAAGAGGCCATTACGAGCAGTACTTC. The rearrangement joins TRBV12-3 or TRBV12-4 to TRBJ2-7; D is uncertain. CDR3 length: 13 residues. V was trimmed by 2 bases and J by 4 bases, leaving 9 bases between them.

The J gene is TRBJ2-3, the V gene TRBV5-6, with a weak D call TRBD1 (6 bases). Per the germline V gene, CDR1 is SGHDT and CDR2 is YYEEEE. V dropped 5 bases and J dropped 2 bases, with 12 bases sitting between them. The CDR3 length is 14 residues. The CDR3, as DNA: TGTGCCAGCAGACTTCAGGGGATCACAGATACGCAGTATTTT. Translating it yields CASRLQGITDTQYF. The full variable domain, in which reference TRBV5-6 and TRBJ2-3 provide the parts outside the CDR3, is DAGVTQSPTHLIKTRGQQVTLRCSPKSGHDTVSWYQQALGQGPQFIFQYYEEEERQRGNFPDRFSGHQFPNYSSELNVNALLLGDSALYLCASRLQGITDTQYFGPGTRLTVL.

CDR3 sequence: CASSFLRGTQETQYF. The CDR3, as DNA: TGTGCCAGCAGCTTCCTCCGCGGTACCCAAGAGACCCAGTACTTC. V usage is TRBV7-9 and J usage is TRBJ2-5; D ambiguous. Trimming removed 3 bases at V and 1 base at J, with 12 bases between. The CDR3 is 15 residues long. Germline assignment: CDR1 SEHNR and CDR2 FQNEAQ (reference sequence).

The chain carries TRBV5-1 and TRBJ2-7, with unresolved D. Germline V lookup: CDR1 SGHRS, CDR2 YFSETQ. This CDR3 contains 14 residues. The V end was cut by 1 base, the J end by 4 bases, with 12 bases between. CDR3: CASSLYRQAYEQYF. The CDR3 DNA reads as TGCGCCAGCAGCTTGTATCGTCAGGCTTACGAGCAGTACTTC.

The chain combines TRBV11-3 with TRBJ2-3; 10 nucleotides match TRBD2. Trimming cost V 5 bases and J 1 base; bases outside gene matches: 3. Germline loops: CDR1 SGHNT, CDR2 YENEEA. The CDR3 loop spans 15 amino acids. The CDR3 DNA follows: TGTGCCAGCAGCCCCCTAGCGGGGGGCACAGATACGCAGTATTTT. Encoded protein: CASSPLAGGTDTQYF.

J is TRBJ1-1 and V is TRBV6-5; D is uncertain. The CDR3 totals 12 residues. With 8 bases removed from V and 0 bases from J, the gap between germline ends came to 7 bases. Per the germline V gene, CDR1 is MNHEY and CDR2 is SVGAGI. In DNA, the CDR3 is TGTGCCAGCGGCCCTTTGAACACTGAAGCTTTCTTT. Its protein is CASGPLNTEAFF.

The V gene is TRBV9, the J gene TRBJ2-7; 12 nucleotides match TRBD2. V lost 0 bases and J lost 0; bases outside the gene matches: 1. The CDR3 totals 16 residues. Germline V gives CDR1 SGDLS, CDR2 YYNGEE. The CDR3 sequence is CASSVGLAGDSYEQYF. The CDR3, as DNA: TGTGCCAGCAGCGTAGGACTAGCGGGAGACTCCTACGAGCAGTACTTC.

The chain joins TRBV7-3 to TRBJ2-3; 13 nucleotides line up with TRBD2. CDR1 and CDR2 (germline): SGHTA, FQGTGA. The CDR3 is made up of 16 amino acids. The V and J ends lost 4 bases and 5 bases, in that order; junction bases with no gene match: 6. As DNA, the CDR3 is TGTGCCAGCAGCTCCGGACTAGCGGGAGATATAGATACGCAGTATTTT. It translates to CASSSGLAGDIDTQYF.

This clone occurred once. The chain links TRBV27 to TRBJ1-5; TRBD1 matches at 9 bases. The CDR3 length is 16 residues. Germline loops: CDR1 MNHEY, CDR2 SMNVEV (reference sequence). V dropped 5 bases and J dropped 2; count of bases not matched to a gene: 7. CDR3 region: CASSPRTGVGNQPQHF. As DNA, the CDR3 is TGTGCCAGCAGTCCCAGGACAGGGGTCGGCAATCAGCCCCAGCATTTT.

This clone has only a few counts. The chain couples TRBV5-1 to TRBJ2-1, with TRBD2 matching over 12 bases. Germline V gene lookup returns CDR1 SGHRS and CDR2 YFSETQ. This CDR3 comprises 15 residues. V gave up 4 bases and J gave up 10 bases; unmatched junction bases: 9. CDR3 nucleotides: TGCGCCAGCAGCCTCCGACTAGCGGGAGTTTACGAGCAGTTCTTC. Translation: CASSLRLAGVYEQFF.

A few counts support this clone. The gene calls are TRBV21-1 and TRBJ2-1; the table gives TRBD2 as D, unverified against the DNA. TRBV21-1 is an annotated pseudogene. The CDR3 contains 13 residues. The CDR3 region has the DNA TGTGCCAGCAGCAAAGCTCCAGCGGGTGAGCAGTTCTTC. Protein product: CASSKAPAGEQFF.

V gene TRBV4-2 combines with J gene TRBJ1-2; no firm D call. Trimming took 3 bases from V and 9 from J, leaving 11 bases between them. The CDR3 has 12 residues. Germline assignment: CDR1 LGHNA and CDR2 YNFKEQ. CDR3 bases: TGTGCCAGCAGCCAGCCGGCCGGGAGCTACACCTTC. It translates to CASSQPAGSYTF.

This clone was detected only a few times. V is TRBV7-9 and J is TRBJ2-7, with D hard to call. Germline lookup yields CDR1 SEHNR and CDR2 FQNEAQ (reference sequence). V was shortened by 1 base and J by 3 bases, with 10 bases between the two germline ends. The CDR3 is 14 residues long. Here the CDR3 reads CASSLGAGFYEQYF. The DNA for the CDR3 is TGTGCCAGCAGCTTAGGGGCCGGCTTCTACGAGCAGTACTTC.

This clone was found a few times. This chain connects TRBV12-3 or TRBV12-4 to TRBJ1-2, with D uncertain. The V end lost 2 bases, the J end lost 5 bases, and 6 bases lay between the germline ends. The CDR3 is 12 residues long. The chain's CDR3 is CASSLPGYGYTF. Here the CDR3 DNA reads TGTGCCAGCAGTTTACCGGGGTATGGCTACACCTTC.

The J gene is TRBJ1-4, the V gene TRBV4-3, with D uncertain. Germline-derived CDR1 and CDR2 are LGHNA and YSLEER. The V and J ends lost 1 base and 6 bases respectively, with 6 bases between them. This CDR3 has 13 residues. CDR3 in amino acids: CASSQVLDEKLFF. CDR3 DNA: TGCGCCAGCAGCCAAGTCTTAGATGAAAAACTGTTTTTT.

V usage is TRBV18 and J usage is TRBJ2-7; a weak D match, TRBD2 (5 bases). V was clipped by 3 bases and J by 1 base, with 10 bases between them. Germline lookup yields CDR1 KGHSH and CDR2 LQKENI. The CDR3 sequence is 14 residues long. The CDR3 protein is CASSPSGGSYEQYF. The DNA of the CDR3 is TGTGCCAGCTCACCGTCCGGCGGGTCCTACGAGCAGTACTTC.

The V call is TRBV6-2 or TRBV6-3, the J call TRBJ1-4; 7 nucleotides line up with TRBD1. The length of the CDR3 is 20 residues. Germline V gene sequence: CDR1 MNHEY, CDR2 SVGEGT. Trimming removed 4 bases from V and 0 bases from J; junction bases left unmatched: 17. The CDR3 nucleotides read TGTGCCAGCAGTTTCGACAGGGAATCGATAATCGGAGCAACTAATGAAAAACTGTTTTTT. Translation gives CASSFDRESIIGATNEKLFF.

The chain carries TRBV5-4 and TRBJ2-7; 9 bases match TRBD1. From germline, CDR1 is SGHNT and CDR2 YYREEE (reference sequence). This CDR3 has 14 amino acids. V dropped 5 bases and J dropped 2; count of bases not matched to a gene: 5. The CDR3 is CASRSGTGPYEQYF. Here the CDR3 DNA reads TGTGCCAGCAGGTCCGGGACAGGGCCCTACGAGCAGTACTTC.

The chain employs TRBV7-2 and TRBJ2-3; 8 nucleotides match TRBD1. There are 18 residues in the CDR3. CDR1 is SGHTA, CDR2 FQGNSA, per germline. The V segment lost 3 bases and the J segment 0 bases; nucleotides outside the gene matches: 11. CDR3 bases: TGTGCCAGCAGCTTCATCCAAAGGGGACAGGCGAGCACAGATACGCAGTATTTT. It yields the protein CASSFIQRGQASTDTQYF.

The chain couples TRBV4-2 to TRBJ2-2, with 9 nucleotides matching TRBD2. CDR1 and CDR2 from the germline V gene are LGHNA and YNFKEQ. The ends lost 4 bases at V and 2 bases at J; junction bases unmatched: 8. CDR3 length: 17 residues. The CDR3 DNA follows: TGTGCCAGCAGCCCCCTAGCCGGGACTAGCAACACCGGGGAGCTGTTTTTT. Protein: CASSPLAGTSNTGELFF.

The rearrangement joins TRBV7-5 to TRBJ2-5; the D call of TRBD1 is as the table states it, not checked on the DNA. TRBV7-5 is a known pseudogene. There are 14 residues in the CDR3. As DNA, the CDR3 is TGTGTCAGAAGCCCTTGGGACAGACAAGAGACCCAGTACTTC. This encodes CVRSPWDRQETQYF.

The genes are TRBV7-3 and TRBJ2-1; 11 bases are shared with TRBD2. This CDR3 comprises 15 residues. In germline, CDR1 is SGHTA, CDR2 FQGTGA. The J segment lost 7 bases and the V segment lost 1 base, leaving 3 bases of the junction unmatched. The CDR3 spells CASSLRLAGLNEQFF. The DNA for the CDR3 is TGTGCCAGCAGCTTAAGACTAGCGGGACTGAATGAGCAGTTCTTC.

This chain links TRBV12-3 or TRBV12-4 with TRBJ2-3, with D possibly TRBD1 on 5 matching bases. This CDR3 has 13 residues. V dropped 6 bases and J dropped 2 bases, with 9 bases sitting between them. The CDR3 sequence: CASRPRVTDTQYF. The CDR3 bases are TGTGCCAGCAGACCCAGGGTCACAGATACGCAGTATTTT.

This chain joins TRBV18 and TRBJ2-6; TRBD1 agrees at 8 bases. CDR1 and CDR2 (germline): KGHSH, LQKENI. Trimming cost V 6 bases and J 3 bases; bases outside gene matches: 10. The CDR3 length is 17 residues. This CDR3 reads CASSPSAGGFGANVLTF. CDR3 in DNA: TGTGCCAGCTCCCCCTCGGCAGGGGGCTTTGGGGCCAACGTCCTGACTTTC.

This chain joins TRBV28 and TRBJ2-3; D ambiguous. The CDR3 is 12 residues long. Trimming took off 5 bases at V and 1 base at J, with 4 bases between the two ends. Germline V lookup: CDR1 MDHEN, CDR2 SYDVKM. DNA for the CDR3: TGTGCCAGCAGTCCTGGCACAGATACGCAGTATTTT. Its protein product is CASSPGTDTQYF.

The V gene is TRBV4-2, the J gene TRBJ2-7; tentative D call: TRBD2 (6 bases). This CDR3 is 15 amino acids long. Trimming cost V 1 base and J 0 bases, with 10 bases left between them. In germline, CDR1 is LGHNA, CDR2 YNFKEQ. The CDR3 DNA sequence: TGTGCCAGCAGCCAAGTCCTAGCGTCCTCCTACGAGCAGTACTTC. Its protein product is CASSQVLASSYEQYF.